This is a list of T cell receptor beta chains from one sample in a study of blood T cell repertoires in COVID-19. Produced via immunoSEQ multiplex PCR; TCRdb's table is partial and in-frame only. The repertoire holds over 65,000 clones, with 75% to 90% as singletons. The sample comprised peripheral blood. These TCRs come from an older man with COVID-19, enrolled during active disease. The CDR3 runs from the conserved cysteine through the conserved F or W. D genes are given only for firm matches. Size tells how often a clone was seen (once, few, many) or the class of an expanded clone, and some rows leave it out.

V	J	D	size	CDR3	DNA
TRBV18	TRBJ2-7	TRBD1	NA	CASSPGTGGYEQYF	TGTGCCAGCTCGCCCGGGACAGGGGGCTACGAGCAGTACTTC
TRBV5-1	TRBJ2-3	NA	NA	CASSTQGTDTQYF	TGCGCCAGCAGCACGCAGGGGACAGATACGCAGTATTTT
TRBV18	TRBJ1-1	TRBD1	NA	CASSQGTGVNTEAFF	TGTGCCAGCTCACAGGGGACAGGGGTTAACACTGAAGCTTTCTTT
TRBV2	TRBJ2-3	TRBD1	NA	CASSGQGADTQYF	TGTGCCAGCAGTGGACAGGGAGCAGATACGCAGTATTTT
TRBV7-9	TRBJ1-2	TRBD1	few	CASSERDRGYGYTF	TGTGCCAGCAGCGAAAGGGACAGGGGGTATGGCTACACCTTC
TRBV7-9	TRBJ1-2	NA	NA	CASSLVAVGGTGYTF	TGTGCCAGCAGCTTAGTAGCAGTAGGGGGAACTGGCTACACCTTC
TRBV6-1	TRBJ2-7	NA	NA	CASSKADSSYEQYF	TGTGCCAGCAGTAAAGCTGACAGTTCCTACGAGCAGTACTTC
TRBV5-4	TRBJ2-1	NA	NA	CASSFDQGLEQFF	TGTGCCAGCAGCTTTGATCAGGGGCTCGAGCAGTTCTTC
TRBV6-6	TRBJ2-1	TRBD2	NA	CASKERGGRDEQFF	TGTGCCAGCAAAGAGCGGGGGGGCCGGGATGAGCAGTTCTTC
TRBV2	TRBJ1-1	NA	NA	CASMGDENTEAFF	TGTGCCAGCATGGGAGACGAGAACACTGAAGCTTTCTTT
TRBV19	TRBJ1-2	TRBD1	NA	CASSIGQGLGYTF	TGTGCCAGTAGTATCGGACAGGGCTTAGGCTACACCTTC
TRBV5-8	TRBJ1-2	TRBD1	NA	CASSLLDRGRGYTF	TGTGCCAGCAGCTTACTTGACAGGGGGCGCGGCTACACCTTC
TRBV10-3	TRBJ2-3	TRBD2	NA	CAISEFRGGTDTQYF	TGTGCCATCAGTGAGTTCCGGGGGGGCACAGATACGCAGTATTTT
TRBV6-5	TRBJ2-2	NA	NA	CASPSGSQNTGELFF	TGTGCCAGCCCCTCGGGATCCCAAAACACCGGGGAGCTGTTTTTT
TRBV10-3	TRBJ2-7	TRBD1	once	CAISSWTGGSYEQYF	TGTGCCATCAGCTCATGGACAGGGGGCTCCTACGAGCAGTACTTC
TRBV7-8	TRBJ2-2	NA	NA	CASSVPSRRTAGELFF	TGTGCCAGCAGCGTCCCCTCCAGGAGGACGGCCGGGGAGCTGTTTTTT
TRBV15	TRBJ1-3	NA	NA	CATSRDRGTNTIYF	TGTGCCACCAGCAGAGATCGGGGTACAAACACCATATATTTT
TRBV7-9	TRBJ1-4	NA	NA	CASSTGSNEKLFF	TGTGCCAGCAGTACAGGGTCTAATGAAAAACTGTTTTTT